This TCR beta chain is from a study of high-grade serous ovarian cancer treatment subgroups. Broader study findings: Repertoire similarity ranged about 0.095 to 0.79 between tumors of one patient. Bulk tumor TCR sequencing gave no spatial information.

CDR1 is SGHRS and CDR2 is YFSETQ in the germline V gene. The CDR3 covers 14 residues. Trimming shortened V by 6 bases and J by 3 bases, and 12 bases separated the two germline ends. This clone was counted once. Its antigen is still unknown. Tumor samples were taken before definitive surgery or chemotherapy. The protocol was immunoSEQ multiplex PCR, while the TCRdb copy is restricted to in-frame clones and leaves out a portion. This sample yields 11,000 or so clones, of which less than 90% are seen a single time; under 8% belongs to the top ten. The J gene is TRBJ1-4, the V gene TRBV5-1; D possibly corresponds to TRBD1 (5 bases). The origin of this receptor is a human donor with high-grade serous ovarian cancer. The sequenced material came from tumor tissue. CDR3 sequence (DNA): TGCGCCAGCAATAGCGGGGGAGCTAATGAAAAACTGTTTTTT. This translates into CASNSGGANEKLFF.